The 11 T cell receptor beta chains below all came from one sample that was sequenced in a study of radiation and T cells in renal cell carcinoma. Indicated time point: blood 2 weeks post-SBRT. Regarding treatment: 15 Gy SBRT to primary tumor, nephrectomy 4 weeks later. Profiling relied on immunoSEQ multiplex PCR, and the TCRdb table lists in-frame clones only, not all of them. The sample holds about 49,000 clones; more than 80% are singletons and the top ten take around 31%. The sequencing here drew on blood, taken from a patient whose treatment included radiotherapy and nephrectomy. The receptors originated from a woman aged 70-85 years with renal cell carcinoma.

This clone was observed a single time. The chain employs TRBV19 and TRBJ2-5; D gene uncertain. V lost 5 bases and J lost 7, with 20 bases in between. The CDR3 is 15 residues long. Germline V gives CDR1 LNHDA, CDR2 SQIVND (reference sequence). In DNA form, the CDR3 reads TGTGCCAGTAGTCTGCCTCAGCAACCCCCAGGGACCCAGTACTTC. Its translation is CASSLPQQPPGTQYF.

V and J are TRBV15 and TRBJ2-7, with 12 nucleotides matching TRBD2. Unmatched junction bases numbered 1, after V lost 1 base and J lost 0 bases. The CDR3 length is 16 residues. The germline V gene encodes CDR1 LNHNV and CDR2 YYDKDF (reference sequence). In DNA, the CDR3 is TGTGCCACCAGCAGAGGGACTAGCGGGGCCTCCTACGAGCAGTACTTC. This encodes CATSRGTSGASYEQYF.

CDR3 sequence: CASSLSQGALDYGYTF. Here the CDR3 DNA reads TGTGCCAGCAGCTTATCTCAGGGGGCGTTGGACTATGGCTACACCTTC. The rearrangement uses TRBV5-4 and TRBJ1-2; TRBD1 aligns across 8 bases. Germline CDR1 reads SGHNT; CDR2 reads YYREEE (reference sequence). V shed 2 bases and J 3 bases; nucleotides not matched to a gene: 9. This CDR3 region has 16 residues.

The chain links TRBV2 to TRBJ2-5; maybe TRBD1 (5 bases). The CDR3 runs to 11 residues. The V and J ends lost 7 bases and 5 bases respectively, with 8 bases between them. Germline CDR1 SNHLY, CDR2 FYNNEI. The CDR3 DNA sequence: TGTGCCAGCAAAAGGGGTGAGACCCAGTACTTC. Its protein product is CASKRGETQYF.

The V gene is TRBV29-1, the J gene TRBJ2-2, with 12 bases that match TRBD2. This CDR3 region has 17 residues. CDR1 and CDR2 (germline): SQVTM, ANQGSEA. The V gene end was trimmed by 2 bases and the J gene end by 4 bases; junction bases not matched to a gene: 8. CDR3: CSVELAGGTRGTGELFF. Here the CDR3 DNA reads TGCAGCGTTGAACTAGCGGGGGGGACACGCGGCACCGGGGAGCTGTTTTTT.

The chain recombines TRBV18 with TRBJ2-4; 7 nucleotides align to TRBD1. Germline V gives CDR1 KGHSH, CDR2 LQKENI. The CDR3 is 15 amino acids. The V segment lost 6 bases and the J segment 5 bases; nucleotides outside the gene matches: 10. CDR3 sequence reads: CASSPRQGRENIQYF. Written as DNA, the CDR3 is TGTGCCAGCTCCCCGCGACAGGGACGGGAAAACATTCAGTACTTC.

CDR3 amino acids: CASSFLRTGGYEQYF. The CDR3 DNA follows: TGTGCCAGCAGTTTTCTCCGGACAGGCGGCTACGAGCAGTACTTC. The rearrangement joins TRBV27 to TRBJ2-7; 7 bases align to TRBD1. V shed 3 bases, J shed 3 bases, and the junction held 8 bases outside the gene matches. The CDR3 totals 15 residues. Per the germline V gene, CDR1 is MNHEY and CDR2 is SMNVEV (reference sequence).

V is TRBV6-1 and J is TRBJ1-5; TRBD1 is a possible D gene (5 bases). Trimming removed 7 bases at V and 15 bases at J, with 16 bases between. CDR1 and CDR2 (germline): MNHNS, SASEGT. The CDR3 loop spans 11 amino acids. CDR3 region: CASTGDRIRHF. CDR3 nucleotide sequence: TGTGCCAGCACGGGGGACCGCATCCGGCATTTT.

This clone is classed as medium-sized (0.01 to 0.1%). CDR3 sequence: CASSYRVQAKDEQFF. DNA of the CDR3: TGTGCCAGCAGTTACAGGGTACAAGCGAAGGATGAGCAGTTCTTC. The chain is built from TRBV6-5 and TRBJ2-1; D is uncertain. The CDR3 is 15 residues long. V lost 2 bases and J 8 bases, leaving 16 bases between the germline ends. The V gene's germline CDR1 is MNHEY and CDR2 SVGAGI.

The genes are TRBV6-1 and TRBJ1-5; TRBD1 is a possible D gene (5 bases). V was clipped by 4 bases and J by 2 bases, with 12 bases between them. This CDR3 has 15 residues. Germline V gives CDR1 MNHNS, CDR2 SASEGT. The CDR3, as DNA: TGTGCCAGCAGTGTGGGGGAGGTCGGCAATCAGCCCCAGCATTTT. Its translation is CASSVGEVGNQPQHF.

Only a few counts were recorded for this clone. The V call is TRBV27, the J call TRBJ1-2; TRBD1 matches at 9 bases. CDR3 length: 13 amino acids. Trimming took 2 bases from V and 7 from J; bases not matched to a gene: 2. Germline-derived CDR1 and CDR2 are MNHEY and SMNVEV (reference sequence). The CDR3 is CASSLTGGVGYTF. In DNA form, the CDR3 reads TGTGCCAGCAGTTTAACAGGGGGCGTTGGCTACACCTTC.